This TCR beta chain emerged from a study of glioma-infiltrating T cells after dendritic cell vaccination. Clones were read by immunoSEQ multiplex PCR, and TCRdb kept only the in-frame ones, dropping some. Counted here are 100,000 or so clones, just over 85% occurring once; the ten biggest clones make up about 15%. This clone was observed a handful of times. V dropped 6 bases and J dropped 1 base, with 7 bases sitting between them. The CDR3 has 12 residues. Per the germline V gene, CDR1 is MNHEY and CDR2 is SVGAGI. The chain combines TRBV6-5 with TRBJ2-7; D gene uncertain. The sample consisted of blood, taken before dendritic cell vaccination. This receptor was identified in a human donor with glioblastoma. The CDR3 DNA is TGTGCCAGCAGCTTGTCGTCCTACGAGCAGTACTTC. This translates into CASSLSSYEQYF.